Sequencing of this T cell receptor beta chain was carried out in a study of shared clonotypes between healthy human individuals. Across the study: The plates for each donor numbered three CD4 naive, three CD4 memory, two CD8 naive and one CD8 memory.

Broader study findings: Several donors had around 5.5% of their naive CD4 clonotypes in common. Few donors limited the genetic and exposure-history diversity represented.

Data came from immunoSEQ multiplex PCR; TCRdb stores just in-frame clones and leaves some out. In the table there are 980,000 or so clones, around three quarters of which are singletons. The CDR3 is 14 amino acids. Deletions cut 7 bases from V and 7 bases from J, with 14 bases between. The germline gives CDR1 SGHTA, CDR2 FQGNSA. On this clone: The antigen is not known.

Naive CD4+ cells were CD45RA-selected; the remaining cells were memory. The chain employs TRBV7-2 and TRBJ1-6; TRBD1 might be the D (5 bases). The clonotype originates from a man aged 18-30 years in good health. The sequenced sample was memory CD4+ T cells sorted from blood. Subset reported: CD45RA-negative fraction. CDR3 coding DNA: TGTGCCAGCACCCCTGGGGGGTGGAATTCACCCCTCCACTTT. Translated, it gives CASTPGGWNSPLHF.